This T cell receptor (beta chain) was sequenced in a study of blood T cell repertoires in COVID-19. Study in general: Acute and convalescent COVID-19 specimens originated in the United States, Italy and Spain. PBMCs, B-cell-depleted T cells, or T cells provided the cDNA or gDNA that made up the material.

The table came from immunoSEQ multiplex PCR; TCRdb's copy has only in-frame clones and leaves some out. The sample contains about 220,000 clones, 60% to 85% of which appear only once. This clone appeared a single time. Specimen: peripheral blood. This clonotype was sampled from a woman in her sixties or seventies with acute or convalescent COVID-19.

The CDR3 here is CASSDGTLSYPPYEQYV. CDR3 nucleotides: TGTGCCAGCAGTGACGGGACACTCTCCTACCCCCCCTACGAGCAGTACGTC. The rearrangement joins TRBV6-1 to TRBJ2-7; tentative D call: TRBD1 (6 bases). The V end was cut by 3 bases, the J end by 2 bases, with 20 bases between. The CDR3 totals 17 residues. The germline gives CDR1 MNHNS, CDR2 SASEGT.